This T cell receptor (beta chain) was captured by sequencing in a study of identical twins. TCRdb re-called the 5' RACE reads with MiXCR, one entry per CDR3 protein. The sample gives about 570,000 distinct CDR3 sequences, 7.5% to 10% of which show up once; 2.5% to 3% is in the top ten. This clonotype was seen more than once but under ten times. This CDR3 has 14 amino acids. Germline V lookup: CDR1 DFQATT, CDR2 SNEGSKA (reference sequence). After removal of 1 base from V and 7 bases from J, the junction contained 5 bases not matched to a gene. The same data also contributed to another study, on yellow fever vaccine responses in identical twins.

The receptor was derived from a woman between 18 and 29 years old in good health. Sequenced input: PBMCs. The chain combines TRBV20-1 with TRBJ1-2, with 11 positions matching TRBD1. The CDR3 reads CSARVGTGGGGYTF. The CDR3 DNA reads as TGCAGTGCTAGAGTCGGGACAGGGGGTGGTGGCTACACCTTC.